The rows below give T cell receptor beta chains drawn from one sample of a study of blood T cell repertoires in COVID-19. Here immunoSEQ multiplex PCR was the method, and the copy in TCRdb shows in-frame clones only, minus some. The sample contains tens of thousands of clones, 75% to 90% of which appear only once. The sequencing sample was made of peripheral blood. The receptor set was obtained from a human donor in a cohort sampled during active COVID-19. CDR3s include the opening cysteine and the closing phenylalanine or tryptophan.

v_call	cdr3_length	j_call	cdr3_aa
TRBV7-9	16	TRBJ2-3	CASSPGGAGVTDTQYF
TRBV27	14	TRBJ1-3	CASSAGTEGNTIYF
TRBV7-9	17	TRBJ2-2	CASSFGVVTQNTGELFF
TRBV10-3	15	TRBJ2-7	CAISESGQGAGEQYF
TRBV4-1	14	TRBJ2-2	CASSQPQGTGELFF
TRBV11-2	17	TRBJ2-2	CASSFPAVLAGIGELFF
TRBV14	13	TRBJ2-7	CASSLRQGYEQYF
TRBV28	14	TRBJ1-1	CASRAPTGHTEAFF
TRBV5-5	15	TRBJ2-1	CASSPSGTAYNEQFF
TRBV2	15	TRBJ2-2	CASSEGGLVTGELFF
TRBV27	12	TRBJ2-7	CASSPSSYEQYF
TRBV27	14	TRBJ2-3	CASSGSGRASTQYF
TRBV3-1/TRBV3-2	15	TRBJ2-1	CASSATRDFYNEQFF
TRBV3-1/TRBV3-2	14	TRBJ2-1	CASSQWPSDNEQFF
TRBV29-1	12	TRBJ1-2	CSVGGGADGYTF
TRBV29-1	13	TRBJ2-7	CSVRIWDRGEQYF
TRBV14	14	TRBJ1-2	CASSPRMSAGGYTF
TRBV6-6	15	TRBJ1-1	CASSPQGARNTEAFF
TRBV4-1	15	TRBJ1-2	CASSQDRGANYGYTF
TRBV28	13	TRBJ1-6	CASNRDRGAPLHF
TRBV5-1	15	TRBJ1-1	CASSPLTGSNTEAFF
TRBV5-1	13	TRBJ2-3	CASSSLASDTQYF
TRBV4-2	17	TRBJ1-2	CASSHPAPGASGYGYTF
TRBV24-1	14	TRBJ1-2	CATSDPIRGPGYTF
TRBV5-1	14	TRBJ2-5	CATTSGRVGETQYF
TRBV19	14	TRBJ1-2	CASSIGQSNYGYTF
TRBV6-5	15	TRBJ2-5	CASNKPGTSGETQYF
TRBV4-2	18	TRBJ2-2	CASSQATGLAGATGELFF
TRBV19	13	TRBJ2-7	CASRDRVSYEQYF
TRBV2	13	TRBJ2-7	CASIDRGKYEQYF
TRBV19	14	TRBJ1-1	CASSITTGSTEAFF
TRBV7-9	18	TRBJ2-3	CASSPSGLAGGPRDTQYF
TRBV7-2	17	TRBJ2-3	CASSLTGGGGITDTQYF
TRBV4-2	14	TRBJ2-1	CASSQRGMSNEQFF
TRBV11-2	14	TRBJ2-7	CASSLRTGIEEQYF
TRBV27	15	TRBJ1-2	CASSQLQGPEWGYTF
TRBV27	16	TRBJ2-1	CASSREGTSGSNEQFF
TRBV11-2	15	TRBJ2-7	CASSPSGQGFYEQYF
TRBV11-2	14	TRBJ2-5	CASSPRTGPQTQYF
TRBV27	15	TRBJ1-3	CASSPDGSSGNTIYF
TRBV10-3	15	TRBJ2-1	CAIKPLAGEENEQFF
TRBV3-1/TRBV3-2	13	TRBJ2-1	CASSPGLYNEQFF
TRBV5-6	15	TRBJ2-7	CASSLWGQAIGEQYF